This entry concerns a single T cell receptor (beta chain). The sample belongs to a study of CD8+CD57+ T cells in acquired aplastic anemia. The template for TCR beta VDJ and CDR3 sequence profiling was genomic DNA. TCRdb ran MiXCR on the reads and lists one entry per CDR3 protein. The table records 150,000 to 200,000 distinct CDR3 sequences, roughly 63% of them present only once. The CDR3 loop spans 16 amino acids. V was pared by 1 base and J by 8 bases, with 20 bases between. Germline V lookup: CDR1 DFQATT, CDR2 SNEGSKA (reference sequence). This receptor was taken from a human donor in good health. The sequenced material came from sorted CD4+, CD8+, or CD8+CD57+ T cells (not recorded which) from PBMCs. The chain combines TRBV20-1 with TRBJ2-2; D perhaps matches TRBD2 (6 bases). In DNA, the CDR3 is TGCAGTGCTAGAGCCCGATTGGGGGGATCGCGAGGGGAGCTGTTTTTT. Translated, it gives CSARARLGGSRGELFF.